One and the same sample provided the 30 T cell receptor beta chains below, sequenced in a study of shared clonotypes between healthy human individuals. Measured with immunoSEQ multiplex PCR; TCRdb has only the in-frame clones, and not every one. Among some 790,000 clones listed, over 60% were seen once. Specimen: memory CD4+ T cells sorted from blood. Subset in this sample: CD45RA-negative fraction. These TCRs come from a woman in her twenties or thirties in good health.

The gene calls are TRBV27 and TRBJ1-2; D possibly corresponds to TRBD1 (5 bases). This CDR3 region has 18 residues. V was cut by 7 bases and J by 7 bases, with 31 bases left in between. CDR1 is MNHEY and CDR2 is SMNVEV in the germline V gene (reference sequence). The CDR3 DNA reads TGTGCCAGCATGAGCCCGTCGTTGGTTGGGGGACCAGGTATTGGCTACACCTTC. Its protein is CASMSPSLVGGPGIGYTF.

This rearrangement joins TRBV5-4 to TRBJ2-4; D is undetermined. CDR1 is SGHNT and CDR2 is YYREEE in the germline V gene (reference sequence). CDR3 length equals 17 residues. V was trimmed by 2 bases and J by 0 bases, leaving 15 bases between them. The CDR3 sequence is CASSFGQHRVAKNIQYF. The CDR3 region has the DNA TGTGCCAGCAGCTTCGGCCAACATAGGGTAGCCAAAAACATTCAGTACTTC.

This clone was seen just once. The V gene is TRBV20-1, the J gene TRBJ1-1, with D maybe TRBD1 (6 bases). Trimming shortened V by 6 bases and J by 11 bases, and 16 bases separated the two germline ends. The V gene's germline CDR1 is DFQATT and CDR2 SNEGSKA (reference sequence). CDR3 length: 11 residues. CDR3 amino acids: CSAMTGAGAFF. The CDR3 DNA is TGCAGTGCAATGACAGGCGCTGGCGCTTTCTTT.

This chain connects TRBV30 to TRBJ2-1, with D perhaps matching TRBD1 (5 bases). V lost 2 bases, J lost 3 bases, and 8 bases lay in between. The CDR3 totals 13 residues. CDR1 GTSNPN and CDR2 SVGIG come from the germline V gene (reference sequence). The CDR3 here is CAWSTGNYNEQFF. CDR3 nucleotides: TGTGCCTGGAGTACAGGTAACTACAATGAGCAGTTCTTC.

The chain joins TRBV25-1 to TRBJ1-4; no clear D. V lost 2 bases, J lost 8 bases, and 6 bases lay in between. CDR1 and CDR2 (germline): MGHDK, SYGVNS. There are 12 residues in the CDR3. The CDR3 region has the DNA TGTGCCAGCAGTGAAAAGGAAGAAAAACTGTTTTTT. This codes for CASSEKEEKLFF.

This chain uses TRBV4-1 with TRBJ2-5, with 7 bases aligning to TRBD2. The germline gives CDR1 MGHRA, CDR2 YSYEKL. V was clipped by 5 bases and J by 2 bases; unmatched bases: 11. The CDR3 consists of 16 residues. Here the CDR3 DNA reads TGCGCCAGCAGCAGGAGAACGGGAGGTCCACAAGAGACCCAGTACTTC. It translates to CASSRRTGGPQETQYF.

The CDR3 loop is CASSPGVNEQFF. DNA of the CDR3: TGTGCCAGCAGCCCGGGAGTTAATGAGCAGTTCTTC. The chain combines TRBV7-9 with TRBJ2-1; D might be TRBD2 (6 bases). Germline V CDR1 and CDR2: SEHNR, FQNEAQ (reference sequence). The CDR3 runs 12 residues. V was shortened by 5 bases and J by 7 bases, with 9 bases between the two germline ends.

The chain combines TRBV5-1 with TRBJ2-4; D tentatively reads TRBD1 or TRBD2 (5 bases each). Germline V gives CDR1 SGHRS, CDR2 YFSETQ. V lost 4 bases and J 7 bases, leaving 12 bases between the germline ends. The CDR3 has 13 amino acids. CDR3 residues: CASSQGPGNIQYF. Written as DNA, the CDR3 is TGCGCCAGCAGCCAGGGACCCGGGAACATTCAGTACTTC.

This chain uses TRBV7-2 with TRBJ1-2, with 9 bases fitting TRBD1. Germline CDR1 is SGHTA and CDR2 is FQGNSA. The length of the CDR3 is 14 residues. Trimming cost V 4 bases and J 2 bases; bases outside gene matches: 2. CDR3 DNA: TGTGCCAGCAGCTCAGGGACAGGGAACTATGGCTACACCTTC. Translated: CASSSGTGNYGYTF.

This sequence joins TRBV15 and TRBJ2-3, with D perhaps matching TRBD2 (6 bases). The length of the CDR3 is 18 residues. Germline CDR1 and CDR2: LNHNV and YYDKDF (reference sequence). The V end was cut by 0 bases, the J end by 0 bases, with 16 bases between. The CDR3 spells CATSREVLGAGSTDTQYF. The CDR3 DNA follows: TGTGCCACCAGCAGAGAAGTACTAGGGGCGGGAAGCACAGATACGCAGTATTTT.

The rearrangement uses TRBV19 and TRBJ2-7, with 8 bases fitting TRBD1. In germline, CDR1 is LNHDA, CDR2 SQIVND (reference sequence). The trim removed 2 bases at V and 2 bases at J, leaving 5 bases unmatched. The CDR3 contains 15 residues. CDR3 bases: TGTGCCAGTAGTATACAGGGGGCAGGCCCCTACGAGCAGTACTTC. Amino acids: CASSIQGAGPYEQYF. Drawing the rest from reference TRBV19 and TRBJ2-7, the complete variable domain is DGGITQSPKYLFRKEGQNVTLSCEQNLNHDAMYWYRQDPGQGLRLIYYSQIVNDFQKGDIAEGYSVSREKKESFPLTVTSAQKNPTAFYLCASSIQGAGPYEQYFGPGTRLTVT.

CDR3 loop: CASSPGQGEQFF. The CDR3 DNA follows: TGTGCCAGCTCACCGGGACAAGGTGAGCAGTTCTTC. The chain uses TRBV18 and TRBJ2-1; D might be TRBD1 (6 bases). This CDR3 contains 12 residues. Between the trimmed V and J ends, which lost 3 bases and 9 bases, there was a span of 9 bases. Germline CDR1 reads KGHSH; CDR2 reads LQKENI.

This clone was found many times. The rearrangement links TRBV5-1 to TRBJ2-7; 10 nucleotides agree with TRBD2. J gave up 6 bases and V 4 bases, and 10 bases lay outside the gene matches. Per the germline V gene, CDR1 is SGHRS and CDR2 is YFSETQ. CDR3 length: 15 residues. CDR3 DNA: TGCGCCAGCAGCATATCTAGCGGGAGTCGAGGCGAGCAGTACTTC. Translating gives CASSISSGSRGEQYF.

The genes are TRBV30 and TRBJ2-6; 9 bases match TRBD2. V dropped 3 bases and J dropped 3; count of bases not matched to a gene: 12. Germline CDR1 GTSNPN, CDR2 SVGIG (reference sequence). The length of the CDR3 is 18 residues. The CDR3 DNA sequence: TGTGCCTGGAGGGGGCGGGAGGGCTTTCCAGTTGGGGCCAACGTCCTGACTTTC. Residues: CAWRGREGFPVGANVLTF. The whole variable domain, filled in from reference TRBV30 and TRBJ2-6, reads SQTIHQWPATLVQPVGSPLSLECTVEGTSNPNLYWYRQAAGRGLQLLFYSVGIGQISSEVPQNLSASRPQDRQFILSSKKLLLSDSGFYLCAWRGREGFPVGANVLTFGAGSRLTVL.

At least ten counts were recorded for this clone. DNA for the CDR3: TGCGCCAGCAGCTTCGGGGACAGGGGGATGAACACTGAAGCTTTCTTT. It translates to CASSFGDRGMNTEAFF. The chain employs TRBV5-1 and TRBJ1-1; 11 bases align to TRBD1. CDR3 length: 16 amino acids. Looked up from germline, CDR1 is SGHRS and CDR2 is YFSETQ. V dropped 2 bases and J dropped 0; count of bases not matched to a gene: 3.

Concerning this clone itself: A much bigger clone sits one base away, suggesting this may be a read error. Distinct nucleotide sequences in the sample also encode this CDR3. The chain's CDR3 is CASSKTGGNQPQHF. The DNA of the CDR3 is TGTGCCAGCAGCAAGACAGGGGGCAATCAGCCCCAGCATTTT. The chain carries TRBV7-9 and TRBJ1-5; TRBD1 matches at 8 bases. Per germline, CDR1 SEHNR and CDR2 FQNEAQ (reference sequence). J gave up 2 bases and V 5 bases, and 2 bases lay outside the gene matches. This CDR3 is 14 amino acids long.

This chain links TRBV7-2 with TRBJ2-2; no clear D gene. V was pared by 5 bases and J by 4 bases, with 5 bases between. The V gene's germline CDR1 is SGHTA and CDR2 FQGNSA. This CDR3 region has 12 residues. The CDR3 sequence: CASSLPTGELFF. CDR3 in DNA: TGTGCCAGCAGCCTACCCACCGGGGAGCTGTTTTTT.

In its sample, this clone was seen once. The chain couples TRBV15 to TRBJ2-5; D may match TRBD1 or TRBD2 (7 bases each). The germline V gene encodes CDR1 LNHNV and CDR2 YYDKDF (reference sequence). Trimming pared 1 base from V and 6 bases from J, leaving 18 bases between. CDR3 length: 16 residues. The DNA for the CDR3 is TGTGCCACCAGCAGAGGGGTGGGAGGGGGCTTGAAGACCCAGTACTTC. It specifies CATSRGVGGGLKTQYF.

This clone showed up just a few times. The chain combines TRBV7-9 with TRBJ2-7, with D possibly being TRBD1 or TRBD2 (5 bases each). The CDR3 consists of 15 residues. From germline, CDR1 is SEHNR and CDR2 FQNEAQ (reference sequence). The V gene lost 6 bases and the J gene lost 4 bases, with 19 bases spanning the gap. As DNA, the CDR3 is TGTGCCAGCAGTTCACCGGGACGGAGAAGATACGAGCAGTACTTC. As protein: CASSSPGRRRYEQYF.

In its sample, this clone was seen a few times. The chain recombines TRBV6-6 with TRBJ2-2; D not certain. Germline loops: CDR1 MNHNY, CDR2 SVGAGI (reference sequence). V lost 4 bases to trimming and J lost 6 bases, with 18 bases between them. The CDR3 extends over 16 amino acids. The CDR3: CASSFILDPGSGELFF. CDR3 DNA: TGTGCCAGCAGTTTTATTCTGGATCCCGGGTCCGGGGAGCTGTTTTTT.

This clone appeared a single time. This CDR3 is CASSQGKNTEAFF. CDR3 DNA sequence: TGCGCCAGCAGCCAAGGCAAGAACACTGAAGCTTTCTTT. V usage is TRBV4-1 and J usage is TRBJ1-1; D unresolved. CDR3 length equals 13 residues. Germline CDR1 and CDR2: MGHRA and YSYEKL. The V gene lost 1 base and the J gene lost 1 base, with 4 bases spanning the gap.

This clone was counted a few times. The chain links TRBV19 to TRBJ1-5; no clear D gene. CDR1 and CDR2 (germline): LNHDA, SQIVND (reference sequence). V lost 5 bases and J 7 bases, leaving 12 bases between the germline ends. This CDR3 region has 13 residues. Here the CDR3 reads CASSFPTAQPQHF. CDR3 coding DNA: TGTGCCAGTAGTTTCCCAACAGCCCAGCCCCAGCATTTT.

The J gene is TRBJ1-5, the V gene TRBV6-1; tentative D call: TRBD1 (5 bases). V was pared by 5 bases and J by 6 bases, with 11 bases between. CDR1 is MNHNS, CDR2 SASEGT, per germline. The CDR3 has 13 residues. The CDR3 region is CASSLFQGQPQHF. As DNA, the CDR3 is TGTGCCAGCAGTCTATTCCAGGGTCAGCCCCAGCATTTT.

A remark on this clone: At one of its ends the junction is not consistent with the germline gene, which may arise from a read error. The rearrangement links TRBV29-1 to TRBJ2-7; D remains ambiguous. Germline CDR1 is SQVTM and CDR2 is ANQGSEA. This CDR3 region has 12 residues. The CDR3 region is CSVEDDRRFRDF. The CDR3 coding sequence is TGCAGCGTTGAGGACGACCGGCGCTTTCGTGACTTC.

This clone was counted only a few times. The chain carries TRBV6-1 and TRBJ2-3; no reliable D call. CDR1 and CDR2 (germline): MNHNS, SASEGT. V was clipped by 2 bases and J by 1 base, with 7 bases between them. This CDR3 contains 14 residues. CDR3 nucleotides: TGTGCCAGCAGTGAATCGATGGGCACAGATACGCAGTATTTT. This codes for CASSESMGTDTQYF.

This rearrangement joins TRBV28 to TRBJ2-7; D is unresolved. The CDR3 runs to 11 residues. The V gene's germline CDR1 is MDHEN and CDR2 SYDVKM. V lost 5 bases and J 7 bases, leaving 9 bases between the germline ends. CDR3 nucleotides: TGTGCCAGCAGTCTGAGGTGGGAGCAGTACTTC. Its translation is CASSLRWEQYF.

The chain joins TRBV6-5 to TRBJ1-2; 7 bases line up with TRBD1. The V segment lost 5 bases and the J segment 8 bases; nucleotides outside the gene matches: 2. CDR1 and CDR2 from the germline V gene are MNHEY and SVGAGI. There are 11 residues in the CDR3. Here the CDR3 DNA reads TGTGCCAGCAGTGACAGGGTGGGCTACACCTTC. This gives the protein CASSDRVGYTF.

V and J are TRBV10-2 and TRBJ1-1; D possibly corresponds to TRBD1 (6 bases). V was shortened by 4 bases and J by 5 bases, with 14 bases between the two germline ends. This CDR3 contains 14 residues. CDR1 is WSHSY and CDR2 is SAAADI in the germline V gene. The CDR3 sequence: CASSGQVRETEAFF. The CDR3 DNA is TGCGCCAGCAGTGGACAGGTCAGAGAGACTGAAGCTTTCTTT.

This clone was seen more than once but under ten times. V usage is TRBV2 and J usage is TRBJ1-1; maybe TRBD1 (6 bases). The germline gives CDR1 SNHLY, CDR2 FYNNEI. The CDR3 loop spans 14 amino acids. Trimming removed 8 bases at V and 1 base at J, with 14 bases between. CDR3 protein: CASGGATRNTEAFF. The CDR3 DNA reads as TGTGCCAGCGGGGGCGCAACTAGGAACACTGAAGCTTTCTTT.

V gene TRBV14 combines with J gene TRBJ2-2, with 11 positions matching TRBD2. Germline V gives CDR1 SGHDN, CDR2 FVKESK. The CDR3 has 18 amino acids. Trimming removed 0 bases from V and 0 bases from J; junction bases left unmatched: 3. The CDR3 spells CASSQERLAGTNTGELFF. Here the CDR3 DNA reads TGTGCCAGCAGCCAAGAACGACTAGCGGGAACGAACACCGGGGAGCTGTTTTTT.